These T cell receptor beta chains were read from a single sample in a study of blood T cell repertoires in COVID-19. Libraries were prepared by immunoSEQ multiplex PCR; TCRdb keeps only in-frame clonotypes and omits some of them. The table shows over 200,000 clones, with 85% occurring only once. The sequenced sample consisted of PBMCs or T cells enriched from blood (not recorded which). The receptors here all came from a man in his forties or fifties who had recovered from COVID-19. The CDR3 runs from the conserved cysteine through the conserved F or W.

CDR3 protein: CASSFGPGASNQPQHF; V gene: TRBV27; J gene: TRBJ1-5
CDR3 protein: CASSQAPGQGYEQYF; V gene: TRBV4-1; J gene: TRBJ2-7
CDR3 protein: CASSFGQGWDTEAFF; V gene: TRBV13; J gene: TRBJ1-1
CDR3 protein: CASIFSGGRYEQYF; V gene: TRBV2; J gene: TRBJ2-7
CDR3 protein: CASHPPGHARGYTF; V gene: TRBV19; J gene: TRBJ1-2
CDR3 protein: CASSEGHLIPFF; V gene: TRBV2; J gene: TRBJ1-4
CDR3 protein: CASRGGTTNEKLFF; V gene: TRBV2; J gene: TRBJ1-4
CDR3 protein: CASSLEGIWGYTF; V gene: TRBV7-2; J gene: TRBJ1-2
CDR3 protein: CASSLVDRASDEQFF; V gene: TRBV6-5; J gene: TRBJ2-1
CDR3 protein: CASSTQTGSGSPLHF; V gene: TRBV19; J gene: TRBJ1-6
CDR3 protein: CSASQGDWDEQYF; V gene: TRBV20-1; J gene: TRBJ2-7
CDR3 protein: CASSYTGGRVGGELFF; V gene: TRBV6-2/TRBV6-3; J gene: TRBJ2-2
CDR3 protein: CASSSNLARTDTQYF; V gene: TRBV6-2/TRBV6-3; J gene: TRBJ2-3
CDR3 protein: CASSLVRTSGGQETQYF; V gene: TRBV5-6; J gene: TRBJ2-5
CDR3 protein: CASRRLFIDQGNYEQYF; V gene: TRBV2; J gene: TRBJ2-7
CDR3 protein: CASSQDTWPGEGNTEAFF; V gene: TRBV4-2; J gene: TRBJ1-1
CDR3 protein: CASSLGTGGEKLFF; V gene: TRBV28; J gene: TRBJ1-4
CDR3 protein: CAWRGTGPWSPLHF; V gene: TRBV30; J gene: TRBJ1-6
CDR3 protein: CASRPTGSYEQYF; V gene: TRBV5-1; J gene: TRBJ2-7